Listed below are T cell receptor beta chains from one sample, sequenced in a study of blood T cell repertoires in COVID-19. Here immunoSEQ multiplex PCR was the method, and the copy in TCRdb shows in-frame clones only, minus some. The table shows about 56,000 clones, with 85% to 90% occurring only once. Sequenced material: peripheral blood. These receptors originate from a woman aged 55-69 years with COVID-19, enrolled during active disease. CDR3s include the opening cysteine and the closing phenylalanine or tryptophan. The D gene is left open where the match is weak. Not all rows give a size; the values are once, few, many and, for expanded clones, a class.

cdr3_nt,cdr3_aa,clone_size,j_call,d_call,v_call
TGTGCCAGCAGTGACGTTCGGGGGTGGAACACTGAAGCTTTCTTT,CASSDVRGWNTEAFF,once,TRBJ1-1,-,TRBV25-1
TGTGCCAGCAGCATTGTAGAGGGAGGGCCCCATGAGCAGTTCTTC,CASSIVEGGPHEQFF,-,TRBJ2-1,TRBD2,TRBV7-2
TGTGCCAGCAGTTACTCTACCGGGGGCTACGAGCAGTACTTC,CASSYSTGGYEQYF,-,TRBJ2-7,-,TRBV6-5
TGTGCCTGGGCCCTGAGCTATGGCTACACCTTC,CAWALSYGYTF,-,TRBJ1-2,-,TRBV30
TGTGCCAGTTGGAGGGGCACTGAAGCTTTCTTT,CASWRGTEAFF,-,TRBJ1-1,-,TRBV7-9
TGCAGCGTTGAGGACAGGGGGCCCGACTATGGCTACACCTTC,CSVEDRGPDYGYTF,-,TRBJ1-2,TRBD1,TRBV29-1
TGCGCCAGCAGCCCCTACGGGGACACCATATATTTT,CASSPYGDTIYF,-,TRBJ1-3,-,TRBV4-1
TGTGCCAGCAGCCTCGACAGTTCCTATGGCTACACCTTC,CASSLDSSYGYTF,-,TRBJ1-2,-,TRBV25-1
TGTGCCAGCAGGCTTTCACAGGGGGCGCGGATTGAAGCTTTCTTT,CASRLSQGARIEAFF,-,TRBJ1-1,TRBD1,TRBV28
TGTGCCAGCAGCGAGGGCGGAGCGGGAGGCGGGGAGACCCAGTACTTC,CASSEGGAGGGETQYF,-,TRBJ2-5,TRBD2,TRBV9
TGCGCCAGCAGCCAAGAAGTCGGACAGGGCCATAGGGGCTACACCTTC,CASSQEVGQGHRGYTF,-,TRBJ1-2,TRBD1,TRBV4-3
TGCAGCGCCGAGGAGGCGAGTACCGGGGAGCTGTTTTTT,CSAEEASTGELFF,-,TRBJ2-2,-,TRBV29-1
TGCAGCGTATTAGCGGGAGTGGCTTCGGATACGCAGTATTTT,CSVLAGVASDTQYF,-,TRBJ2-3,TRBD2,TRBV29-1
TGCAGCGTAACTAGACATAAGGGGGAGTTCTTC,CSVTRHKGEFF,-,TRBJ2-1,-,TRBV29-1
TGTGCCAGCAGCAGTACAGGTACCTACGAGCAGTACTTC,CASSSTGTYEQYF,-,TRBJ2-7,-,TRBV7-2
TGTGCCAGCAGCAATGACGAAAGCGGGAGCGACGCCTACGAGCAGTACTTC,CASSNDESGSDAYEQYF,-,TRBJ2-7,-,TRBV21-1
TGTGCCACCAGTGTTGCTGGACAGGGACAGGACTATGGCTACACCTTC,CATSVAGQGQDYGYTF,-,TRBJ1-2,TRBD1,TRBV24-1
TGTGCCAGCAGCGGTACAGGTCGGTGGCAGTACTTC,CASSGTGRWQYF,-,TRBJ2-7,-,TRBV5-8
TGCGCCAGCAGCCATCGTCAGGGAAGTGAGGGCTACACCTTC,CASSHRQGSEGYTF,-,TRBJ1-2,-,TRBV4-3
TGTGCCTGGAGAGACATGAACACTGAAGCTTTCTTT,CAWRDMNTEAFF,few,TRBJ1-1,-,TRBV30
TGTGCCAGCAGCTTAGGGCTAGCGGGAGGATCCTACGAGCAGTACTTC,CASSLGLAGGSYEQYF,-,TRBJ2-7,TRBD2,TRBV13
TGTGCCAGCAGCCGGGGGGCCGAAGGGTACACAGATACGCAGTATTTT,CASSRGAEGYTDTQYF,-,TRBJ2-3,-,TRBV5-4
TGCGCCAGCAGCATAACAGGGGAATTATCCTACGAGCAGTACTTC,CASSITGELSYEQYF,-,TRBJ2-7,TRBD1,TRBV5-1
TGTGCCAGCAGCTTATCACAGGGTGGCACTGAAGCTTTCTTT,CASSLSQGGTEAFF,-,TRBJ1-1,-,TRBV7-2
TGTGCCAGCAGCGGAATGACAGGGGTCTACGAGCAGTACTTC,CASSGMTGVYEQYF,-,TRBJ2-7,TRBD1,TRBV7-9
TGTGCCAGCAGTTATCTACTGGGACAGGGTGGCAATGAGCAGTTCTTC,CASSYLLGQGGNEQFF,-,TRBJ2-1,TRBD1,TRBV6-2/TRBV6-3
TGTGCCAGCAGCCCACGCCGGACTACATGGGGCAATCAGCCCCAGCATTTT,CASSPRRTTWGNQPQHF,-,TRBJ1-5,-,TRBV2
TGTGCCAGCAGCATGCTGTCGGGAAAGGATGAGCAGTTCTTC,CASSMLSGKDEQFF,-,TRBJ2-1,-,TRBV5-6
TGCGCCAGCAGTGAGGAAGACTGGAGCAATGAGCAGTTCTTC,CASSEEDWSNEQFF,-,TRBJ2-1,-,TRBV10-1
TGTGCCAGCAGCTTATTAGGGAGCTCCTACGAGCAGTACTTC,CASSLLGSSYEQYF,once,TRBJ2-7,-,TRBV7-9
TGTGCCAGTAGTATACGAAGCGCCCCGGACACCGGGGAGCTGTTTTTT,CASSIRSAPDTGELFF,-,TRBJ2-2,-,TRBV19
TGTGCCAGCAGTTTAAGGACACCAGATAATTCACCCCTCCACTTT,CASSLRTPDNSPLHF,few,TRBJ1-6,-,TRBV27
TGTGCCAGCACCCCTAAGGACAGGATGAACACCGGGGAGCTGTTTTTT,CASTPKDRMNTGELFF,-,TRBJ2-2,TRBD1,TRBV7-6
TGTGCCAGCAGCGTAGCTACGTCGGACTACACAGATACGCAGTATTTT,CASSVATSDYTDTQYF,-,TRBJ2-3,-,TRBV9
TGCGCCAGCAGCTCTACAGGGGGGTCTGGAAACACCATATATTTT,CASSSTGGSGNTIYF,-,TRBJ1-3,TRBD1,TRBV5-1